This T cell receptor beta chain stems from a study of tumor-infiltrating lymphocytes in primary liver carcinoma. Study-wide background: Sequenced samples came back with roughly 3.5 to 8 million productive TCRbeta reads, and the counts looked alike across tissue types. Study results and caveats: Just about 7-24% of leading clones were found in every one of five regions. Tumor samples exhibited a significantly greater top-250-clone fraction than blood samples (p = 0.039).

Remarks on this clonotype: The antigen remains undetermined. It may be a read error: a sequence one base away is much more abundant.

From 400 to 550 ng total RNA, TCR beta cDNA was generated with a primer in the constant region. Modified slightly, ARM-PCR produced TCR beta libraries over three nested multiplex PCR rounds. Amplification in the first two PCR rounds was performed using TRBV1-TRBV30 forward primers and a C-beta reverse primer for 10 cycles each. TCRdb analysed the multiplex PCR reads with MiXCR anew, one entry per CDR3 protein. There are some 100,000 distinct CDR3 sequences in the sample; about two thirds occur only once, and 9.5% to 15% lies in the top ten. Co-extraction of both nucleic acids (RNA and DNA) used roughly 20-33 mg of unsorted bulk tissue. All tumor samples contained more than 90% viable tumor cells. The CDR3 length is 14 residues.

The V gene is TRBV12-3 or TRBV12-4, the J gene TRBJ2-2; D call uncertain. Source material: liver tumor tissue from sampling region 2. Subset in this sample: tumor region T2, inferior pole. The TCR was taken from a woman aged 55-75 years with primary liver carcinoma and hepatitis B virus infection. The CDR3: CVSSYTANTGELFF. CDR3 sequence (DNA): TGTGTCAGCAGCTACACAGCGAACACCGGGGAGCTGTTTTTT.